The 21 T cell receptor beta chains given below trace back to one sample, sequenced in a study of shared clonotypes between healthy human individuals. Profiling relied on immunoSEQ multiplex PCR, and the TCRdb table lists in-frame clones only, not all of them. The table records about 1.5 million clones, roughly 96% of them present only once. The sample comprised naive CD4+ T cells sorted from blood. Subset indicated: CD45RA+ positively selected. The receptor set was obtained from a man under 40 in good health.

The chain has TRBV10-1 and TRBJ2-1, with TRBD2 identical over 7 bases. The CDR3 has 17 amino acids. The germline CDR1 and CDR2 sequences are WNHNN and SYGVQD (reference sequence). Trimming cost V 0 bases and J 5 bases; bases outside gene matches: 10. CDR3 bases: TGCGCCAGCAGTGAGTCCCGTGGTCTAGCGGCCCACAATGAGCAGTTCTTC. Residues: CASSESRGLAAHNEQFF.

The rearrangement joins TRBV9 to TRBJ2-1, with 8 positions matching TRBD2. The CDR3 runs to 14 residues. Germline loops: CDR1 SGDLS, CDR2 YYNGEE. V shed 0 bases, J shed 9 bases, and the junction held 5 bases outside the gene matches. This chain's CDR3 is CASSVATSGGEQFF. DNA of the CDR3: TGTGCCAGCAGCGTAGCCACTAGCGGTGGTGAGCAGTTCTTC.

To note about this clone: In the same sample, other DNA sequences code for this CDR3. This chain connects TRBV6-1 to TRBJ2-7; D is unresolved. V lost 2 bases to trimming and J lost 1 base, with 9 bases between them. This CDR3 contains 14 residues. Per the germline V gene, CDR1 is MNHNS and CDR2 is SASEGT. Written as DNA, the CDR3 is TGTGCCAGCAGTGAATTGGGCGGATCCTACGAGCAGTACTTC. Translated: CASSELGGSYEQYF.

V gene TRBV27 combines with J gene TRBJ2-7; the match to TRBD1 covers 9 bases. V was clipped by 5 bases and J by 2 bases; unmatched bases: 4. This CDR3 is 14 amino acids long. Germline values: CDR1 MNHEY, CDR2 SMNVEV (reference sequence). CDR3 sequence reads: CASSPGTGPYEQYF. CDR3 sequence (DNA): TGTGCCAGCAGTCCCGGGACAGGGCCCTACGAGCAGTACTTC.

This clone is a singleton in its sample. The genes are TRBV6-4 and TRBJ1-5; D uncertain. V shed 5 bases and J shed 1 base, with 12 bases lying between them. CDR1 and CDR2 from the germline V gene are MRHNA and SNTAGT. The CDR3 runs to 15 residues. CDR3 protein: CASSQTPGSNQPQHF. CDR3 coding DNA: TGTGCCAGCAGTCAGACCCCCGGGAGCAATCAGCCCCAGCATTTT.

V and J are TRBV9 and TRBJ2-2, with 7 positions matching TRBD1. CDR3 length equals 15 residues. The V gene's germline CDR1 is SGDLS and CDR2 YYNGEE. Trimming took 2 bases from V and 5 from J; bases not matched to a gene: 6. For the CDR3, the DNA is TGTGCCAGCAGCGTCCAGGCAGGGGGAACCGGGGAGCTGTTTTTT. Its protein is CASSVQAGGTGELFF. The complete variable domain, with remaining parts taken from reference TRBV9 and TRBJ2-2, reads DSGVTQTPKHLITATGQRVTLRCSPRSGDLSVYWYQQSLDQGLQFLIQYYNGEERAKGNILERFSAQQFPDLHSELNLSSLELGDSALYFCASSVQAGGTGELFFGEGSRLTVL.

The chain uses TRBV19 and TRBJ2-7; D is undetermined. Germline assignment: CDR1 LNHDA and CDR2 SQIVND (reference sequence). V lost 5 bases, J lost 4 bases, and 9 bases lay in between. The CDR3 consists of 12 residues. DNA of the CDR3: TGTGCCAGTAGTCGGTTAGGGTACGAGCAGTACTTC. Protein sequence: CASSRLGYEQYF. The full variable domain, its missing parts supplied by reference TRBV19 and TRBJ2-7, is DGGITQSPKYLFRKEGQNVTLSCEQNLNHDAMYWYRQDPGQGLRLIYYSQIVNDFQKGDIAEGYSVSREKKESFPLTVTSAQKNPTAFYLCASSRLGYEQYFGPGTRLTVT.

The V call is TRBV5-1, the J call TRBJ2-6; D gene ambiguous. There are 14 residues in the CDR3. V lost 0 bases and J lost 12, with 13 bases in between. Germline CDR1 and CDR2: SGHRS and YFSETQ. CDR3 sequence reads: CASSLVDGLSVLTF. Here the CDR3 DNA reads TGCGCCAGCAGCTTGGTGGACGGCTTGAGCGTCCTGACTTTC.

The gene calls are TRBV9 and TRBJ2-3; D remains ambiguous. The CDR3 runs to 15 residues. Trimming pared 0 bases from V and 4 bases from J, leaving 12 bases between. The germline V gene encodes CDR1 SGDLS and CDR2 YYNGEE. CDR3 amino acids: CASSVGRVFPDTQYF. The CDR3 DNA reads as TGTGCCAGCAGCGTAGGCAGAGTGTTCCCAGATACGCAGTATTTT.

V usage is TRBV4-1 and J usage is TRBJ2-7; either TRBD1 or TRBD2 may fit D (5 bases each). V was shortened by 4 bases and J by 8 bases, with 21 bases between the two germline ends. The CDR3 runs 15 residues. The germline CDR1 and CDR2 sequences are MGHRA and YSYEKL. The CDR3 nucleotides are TGCGCCAGCAGCCTAGAGGGGACGGCAGGGAAAAAGCAGTACTTC. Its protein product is CASSLEGTAGKKQYF.

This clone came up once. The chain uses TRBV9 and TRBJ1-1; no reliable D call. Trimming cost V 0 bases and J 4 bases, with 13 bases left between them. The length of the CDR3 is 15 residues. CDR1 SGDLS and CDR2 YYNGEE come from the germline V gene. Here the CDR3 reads CASSVDIGSTTEAFF. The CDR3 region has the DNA TGTGCCAGCAGCGTAGATATAGGATCCACCACTGAAGCTTTCTTT.

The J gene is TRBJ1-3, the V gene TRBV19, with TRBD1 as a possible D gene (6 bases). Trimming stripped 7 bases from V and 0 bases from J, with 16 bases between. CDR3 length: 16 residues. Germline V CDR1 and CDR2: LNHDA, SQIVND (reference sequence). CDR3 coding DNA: TGTGCCAGTAACGGACAGTCCTCTATCTCTGGAAACACCATATATTTT. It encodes CASNGQSSISGNTIYF.

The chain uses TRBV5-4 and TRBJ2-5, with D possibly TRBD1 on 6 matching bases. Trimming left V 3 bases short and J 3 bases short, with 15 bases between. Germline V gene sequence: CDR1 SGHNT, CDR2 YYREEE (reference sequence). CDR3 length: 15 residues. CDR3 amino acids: CASSSTQTGKETQYF. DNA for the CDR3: TGTGCCAGCAGCTCCACGCAAACAGGGAAAGAGACCCAGTACTTC. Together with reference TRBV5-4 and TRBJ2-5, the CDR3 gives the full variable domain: ETGVTQSPTHLIKTRGQQVTLRCSSQSGHNTVSWYQQALGQGPQFIFQYYREEENGRGNFPPRFSGLQFPNYSSELNVNALELDDSALYLCASSSTQTGKETQYFGPGTRLLVL.

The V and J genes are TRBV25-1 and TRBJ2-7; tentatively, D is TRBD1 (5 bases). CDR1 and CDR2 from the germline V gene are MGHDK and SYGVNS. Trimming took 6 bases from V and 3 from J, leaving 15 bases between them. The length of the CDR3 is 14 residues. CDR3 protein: CASRSGQGHYEQYF. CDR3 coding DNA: TGTGCCAGCAGGTCAGGACAAGGTCACTACGAGCAGTACTTC.

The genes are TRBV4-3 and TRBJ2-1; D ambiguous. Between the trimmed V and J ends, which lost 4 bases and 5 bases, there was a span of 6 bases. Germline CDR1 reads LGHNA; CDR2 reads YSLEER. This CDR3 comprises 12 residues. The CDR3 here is CASSRWDNEQFF. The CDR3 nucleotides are TGCGCCAGCAGCCGCTGGGACAATGAGCAGTTCTTC.

The CDR3 region is CAISDWAGGNYEQYF. The DNA of the CDR3 is TGTGCCATCAGTGACTGGGCCGGGGGAAACTACGAGCAGTACTTC. The chain is built from TRBV10-3 and TRBJ2-7; D may be TRBD2 (6 bases). Germline-derived CDR1 and CDR2 are ENHRY and SYGVKD. The germline V and J ends were trimmed by 3 bases and 3 bases, with 15 bases remaining between them. This CDR3 spans 15 amino acids.

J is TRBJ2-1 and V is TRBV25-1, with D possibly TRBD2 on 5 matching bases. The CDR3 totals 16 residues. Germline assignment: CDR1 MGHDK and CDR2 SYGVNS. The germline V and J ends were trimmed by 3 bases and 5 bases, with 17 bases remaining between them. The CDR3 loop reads CASSEPPGRGNNEQFF. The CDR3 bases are TGTGCCAGCAGTGAGCCCCCTGGACGAGGGAACAATGAGCAGTTCTTC.

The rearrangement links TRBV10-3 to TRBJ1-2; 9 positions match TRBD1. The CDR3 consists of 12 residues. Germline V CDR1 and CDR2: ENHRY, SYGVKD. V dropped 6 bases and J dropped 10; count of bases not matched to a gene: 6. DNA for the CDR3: TGTGCCATCAGCCGGGACAGGGAAGACTACACCTTC. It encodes CAISRDREDYTF.

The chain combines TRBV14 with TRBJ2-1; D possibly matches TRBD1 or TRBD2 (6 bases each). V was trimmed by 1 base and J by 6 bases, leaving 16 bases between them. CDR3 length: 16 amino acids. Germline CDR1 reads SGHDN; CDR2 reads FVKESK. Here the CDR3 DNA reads TGTGCCAGCAGCCAAGGAGGGGGGATTGGTGGCAATGAGCAGTTCTTC. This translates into CASSQGGGIGGNEQFF.

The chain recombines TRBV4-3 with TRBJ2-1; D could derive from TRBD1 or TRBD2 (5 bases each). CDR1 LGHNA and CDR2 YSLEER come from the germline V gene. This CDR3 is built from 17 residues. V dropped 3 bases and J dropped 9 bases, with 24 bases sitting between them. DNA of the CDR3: TGCGCCAGCAGCCAGTACGGGATGGGTCTCGATGGGACTGAGCAGTTCTTC. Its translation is CASSQYGMGLDGTEQFF.

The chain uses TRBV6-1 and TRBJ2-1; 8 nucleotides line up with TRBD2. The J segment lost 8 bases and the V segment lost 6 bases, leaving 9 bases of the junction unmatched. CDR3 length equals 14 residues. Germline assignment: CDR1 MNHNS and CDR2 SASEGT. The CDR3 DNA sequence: TGTGCCAGCAGCGGTCACGGCGGGAGGTATGAGCAGTTCTTC. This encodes CASSGHGGRYEQFF.